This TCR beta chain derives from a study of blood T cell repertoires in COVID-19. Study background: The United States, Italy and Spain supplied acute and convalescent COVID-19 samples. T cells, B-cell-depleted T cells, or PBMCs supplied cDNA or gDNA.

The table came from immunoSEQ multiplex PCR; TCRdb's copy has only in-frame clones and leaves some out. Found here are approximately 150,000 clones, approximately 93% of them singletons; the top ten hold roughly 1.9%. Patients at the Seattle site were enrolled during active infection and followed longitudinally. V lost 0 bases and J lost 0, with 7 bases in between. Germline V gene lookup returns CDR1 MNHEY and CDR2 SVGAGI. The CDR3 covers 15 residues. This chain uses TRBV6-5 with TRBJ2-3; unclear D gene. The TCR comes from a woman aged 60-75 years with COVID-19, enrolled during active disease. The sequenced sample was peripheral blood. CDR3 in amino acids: CASSYSRLSTDTQYF. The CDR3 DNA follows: TGTGCCAGCAGTTACTCGAGACTGAGCACAGATACGCAGTATTTT.